This T cell receptor (beta chain) was recorded in a study of cytomegalovirus exposure and HLA in healthy donors. Points from the study as a whole: About 87% or about 30% of the time was how often most TCR beta V segments were productive, according to an earlier analysis. Presence/absence analyses assumed roughly uniform sequencing depth across donors. Clonal expansion, a later analysis showed, was greater in HLA-associated TCR beta chains than in equally common others.

Trimming stripped 1 base from V and 10 bases from J, with 8 bases between. Germline V gives CDR1 MDHEN, CDR2 SYDVKM. The CDR3 is 12 residues long. Regarding this clone: The antigen is unknown.

Both 60 Vbeta primers and 13 Jbeta primers went into the PCR. Assay used: immunoSEQ multiplex PCR; TCRdb lists only in-frame clones, some missing. The table includes about 160,000 clones, about 84% detected once. This receptor was obtained from a man between 50 and 59 years old in good health and CMV-seropositive. Sequences were obtained from PBMCs. V and J are TRBV28 and TRBJ2-1; tentative D call: TRBD2 (6 bases). CDR3 nucleotides: TGTGCCAGCAGTTTATTTGCGGGAGAGCAGTTCTTC. Its translation: CASSLFAGEQFF.